The present TCR beta chain was sequenced within a study of T cells after yellow fever vaccination. Looking at the study overall: Where fractions had low cell numbers, libraries were prepared from them with the SMART-Seq v4 Ultra Low Input RNA kit. Study-level results: Reappearance after the booster was observed for most primary-vaccination clones (roughly 97% CD4, about 90% CD8).

With respect to this clonotype: No antigen is known for it.

This CDR3 has 17 residues. The germline V and J ends were trimmed by 4 bases and 2 bases, with 19 bases remaining between them. Germline V gives CDR1 LGHNA, CDR2 YNFKEQ. They built TCR cDNA with 5'RACE template switching, a step that put in a universal primer site and UMIs. TCRdb re-called the 5' RACE reads with MiXCR, one entry per CDR3 protein. The sample includes some 300,000 distinct CDR3 sequences, approximately 10% seen only once; the top ten take over 3%. Material: CD4+ T cells sorted from PBMCs, obtained 5 days after the yellow fever booster vaccination. The chain recombines TRBV4-2 with TRBJ2-3; perhaps TRBD2 as D (5 bases). The clonotype was recovered from a man younger than 35 who received the YFV17D yellow fever vaccine. CDR3 sequence (DNA): TGTGCCAGCAGCCCGGGGAGTGGGCTGCACTTCACAGATACGCAGTATTTT. It translates to CASSPGSGLHFTDTQYF.